This TCR beta chain originates from a study of blood T cell repertoires in COVID-19. The germline V gene encodes CDR1 LGHDT and CDR2 YNNKEL (reference sequence). The V gene lost 7 bases and the J gene lost 4 bases, with 10 bases spanning the gap. There are 12 residues in the CDR3. The authors' processing: Estimates of nucleated cell counts were drawn from the amplification of reference gene primers. The protocol was immunoSEQ multiplex PCR, while the TCRdb copy is restricted to in-frame clones and leaves out a portion. V, J and clone size were drawn from that table, and D and trimming were deduced from the DNA. The table records around 65,000 clones, around four fifths of them present only once.

The sequencing input was peripheral blood. This clonotype originated in a woman in her 50s with active or convalescent COVID-19. The chain uses TRBV3-1 (or the pseudogene TRBV3-2) and TRBJ2-5; tentative D call: TRBD1 (6 bases). CDR3 nucleotides: TGTGCCAGCATGGGGGCCGGAGAGACCCAGTACTTC. Amino acids: CASMGAGETQYF.